This TCR beta chain was identified in a study of shared clonotypes between healthy human individuals. Some clones are missing from TCRdb's copy, which holds only in-frame ones; the method was immunoSEQ multiplex PCR. The data show about 1.5 million clones, under 99% seen once. Overall study results and limits: The generation probabilities recorded for non-shared clonotypes fell below those of clonotypes shared by all four donors. Blood alone was sampled, and tissue repertoires likely differ. A handful of donors had about 5% of their naive CD4 clonotypes in common.

Germline V gene sequence: CDR1 MNHEY, CDR2 SVGAGI. V gave up 5 bases and J gave up 14 bases; unmatched junction bases: 7. The CDR3 covers 12 residues. In regard to this clone: Its antigen is still unknown.

The clonotype comes from a man aged 30-40 years in good health. The chain uses TRBV6-5 and TRBJ2-1; 9 nucleotides agree with TRBD2. Sequencing used naive CD4+ T cells sorted from blood. Subset reported: CD45RA+ positively selected. The CDR3 protein is CASSDPSGKEFF. CDR3 nucleotide sequence: TGTGCCAGCAGTGACCCTAGCGGGAAAGAGTTCTTC.